These 17 T cell receptor beta chains came from one sample sequenced in a study of siplizumab effects on memory and regulatory T cells. The assay was immunoSEQ multiplex PCR, and TCRdb's table has in-frame clones only and misses some. This sample has approximately 94,000 clones, with 91% found just once. The source material was CD4+ T cells sorted from blood. The receptors come from a human donor in good health.

This rearrangement joins TRBV7-9 to TRBJ1-2; TRBD1 matches 7 bases. CDR3 length: 14 amino acids. V trimming: 2 bases; J trimming: 4 bases; junction bases outside the gene matches: 4. Germline CDR1 and CDR2: SEHNR and FQNEAQ (reference sequence). The CDR3 spells CASSLRDSTYGYTF. CDR3 DNA sequence: TGTGCCAGCAGCTTAAGGGACAGCACCTATGGCTACACCTTC.

The V gene is TRBV18, the J gene TRBJ1-5; D unclear. Germline CDR1 reads KGHSH; CDR2 reads LQKENI. The CDR3 consists of 14 residues. V dropped 3 bases and J dropped 5 bases, with 11 bases sitting between them. The CDR3 sequence: CASSPGRTDQPQHF. The CDR3 nucleotides are TGTGCCAGCTCACCCGGACGGACCGATCAGCCCCAGCATTTT.

J is TRBJ1-2 and V is TRBV28, with D perhaps TRBD1 (5 bases). Trimming stripped 7 bases from V and 8 bases from J, with 14 bases between. From germline, CDR1 is MDHEN and CDR2 SYDVKM. The CDR3 runs 12 residues. The CDR3 loop is CASTRGEVGYTF. The CDR3 DNA follows: TGTGCCAGCACCCGGGGGGAGGTAGGCTACACCTTC.

The V call is TRBV4-1, the J call TRBJ2-1, with D hard to call. Germline CDR1 reads MGHRA; CDR2 reads YSYEKL. The CDR3 has 16 residues. Trimming pared 2 bases from V and 9 bases from J, leaving 20 bases between. CDR3 in amino acids: CASSQSLVGWSIEQFF. The CDR3 DNA follows: TGCGCCAGCAGCCAATCCCTGGTTGGTTGGTCTATTGAGCAGTTCTTC.

The chain carries TRBV6-6 and TRBJ1-2; the match to TRBD1 covers 7 bases. The V and J ends lost 5 bases and 7 bases, in that order; junction bases with no gene match: 4. The length of the CDR3 is 12 residues. Looked up from germline, CDR1 is MNHNY and CDR2 is SVGAGI (reference sequence). For the CDR3, the DNA is TGTGCCAGCAGTAGTCAGGGGGGTGGCTACACCTTC. It codes for CASSSQGGGYTF.

The chain is built from TRBV19 and TRBJ2-1; TRBD1 might be the D (6 bases). This CDR3 region has 13 residues. V dropped 6 bases and J dropped 4 bases, with 10 bases sitting between them. The V gene's germline CDR1 is LNHDA and CDR2 SQIVND (reference sequence). The CDR3 loop reads CASSGTLYNEQFF. CDR3 nucleotide sequence: TGTGCCAGTAGCGGGACACTATACAATGAGCAGTTCTTC. The full variable domain, its missing parts supplied by reference TRBV19 and TRBJ2-1, is DGGITQSPKYLFRKEGQNVTLSCEQNLNHDAMYWYRQDPGQGLRLIYYSQIVNDFQKGDIAEGYSVSREKKESFPLTVTSAQKNPTAFYLCASSGTLYNEQFFGPGTRLTVL.

The chain employs TRBV4-2 and TRBJ2-7; 10 bases map to TRBD2. Germline loops: CDR1 LGHNA, CDR2 YNFKEQ. V lost 0 bases and J lost 4; bases outside the gene matches: 6. This CDR3 spans 16 amino acids. The CDR3 here is CASSQDLSGGAYEQYF. The DNA for the CDR3 is TGTGCCAGCAGCCAAGATCTCAGCGGGGGGGCTTACGAGCAGTACTTC.

The gene calls are TRBV29-1 and TRBJ2-6; 7 bases map to TRBD1. V was clipped by 3 bases and J by 2 bases; unmatched bases: 4. The CDR3 totals 15 residues. Germline CDR1 and CDR2: SQVTM and ANQGSEA. The CDR3 nucleotides are TGCAGCGTTGAGGGGCAGGGGGCTGGGGCCAACGTCCTGACTTTC. Protein product: CSVEGQGAGANVLTF.

This clone appeared a single time. This sequence joins TRBV9 and TRBJ1-2, with 7 positions matching TRBD1. Germline loops: CDR1 SGDLS, CDR2 YYNGEE. The junction had 7 bases not matched to a gene; V was cut back by 3 bases and J by 2 bases. The CDR3 is made up of 15 amino acids. Here the CDR3 reads CASSGQGRLNYGYTF. DNA for the CDR3: TGTGCCAGCAGCGGACAGGGTCGTTTGAACTATGGCTACACCTTC. Variable domain in full (rest from reference TRBV9 and TRBJ1-2): DSGVTQTPKHLITATGQRVTLRCSPRSGDLSVYWYQQSLDQGLQFLIQYYNGEERAKGNILERFSAQQFPDLHSELNLSSLELGDSALYFCASSGQGRLNYGYTFGSGTRLTVV.

This CDR3 is CASSWNLDAEKLFF. CDR3 DNA: TGCGCCAGCAGCTGGAACCTCGACGCTGAAAAACTGTTTTTT. The chain uses TRBV5-1 and TRBJ1-4; no firm D call. The ends were cut back, 3 bases at V and 7 bases at J, with 13 bases in the middle. The CDR3 runs to 14 residues. In germline, CDR1 is SGHRS, CDR2 YFSETQ.

The chain joins TRBV19 to TRBJ1-1, with D unclear. CDR3 length: 14 residues. Looked up from germline, CDR1 is LNHDA and CDR2 is SQIVND (reference sequence). Trimming stripped 3 bases from V and 0 bases from J, with 8 bases between. In DNA form, the CDR3 reads TGTGCCAGTAGTATTGGGAACGTGAACACTGAAGCTTTCTTT. This translates into CASSIGNVNTEAFF.

The CDR3 here is CASSFGGYLNTEAFF. The DNA for the CDR3 is TGTGCCAGCAGCTTCGGAGGTTATTTGAACACTGAAGCTTTCTTT. The chain is built from TRBV7-2 and TRBJ1-1; D is undetermined. CDR1 is SGHTA and CDR2 is FQGNSA in the germline V gene. The CDR3 is 15 residues long. V was cut by 3 bases and J by 0 bases, with 11 bases left in between.

The genes are TRBV7-2 and TRBJ2-2; TRBD2 aligns across 7 bases. Germline V lookup: CDR1 SGHTA, CDR2 FQGNSA. This CDR3 spans 14 amino acids. Unmatched junction bases numbered 8, after V lost 11 bases and J lost 2 bases. The CDR3 reads CASGDYDNTGELFF. The CDR3 DNA reads TGTGCCTCCGGGGACTATGATAACACCGGGGAGCTGTTTTTT.

This sequence joins TRBV10-3 and TRBJ1-3; no clear D gene. The CDR3 runs 13 residues. With 11 bases removed from V and 0 bases from J, the gap between germline ends came to 11 bases. Per germline, CDR1 ENHRY and CDR2 SYGVKD. The CDR3 here is CAVKQSSGNTIYF. The CDR3 nucleotides read TGTGCCGTAAAACAGTCCTCTGGAAACACCATATATTTT.

This chain joins TRBV19 and TRBJ2-5; 10 bases line up with TRBD1. The germline V gene encodes CDR1 LNHDA and CDR2 SQIVND (reference sequence). The V gene end was trimmed by 4 bases and the J gene end by 5 bases; junction bases not matched to a gene: 13. The length of the CDR3 is 17 residues. The CDR3 loop reads CASSRGRDRGRRETQYF. The CDR3 DNA is TGTGCCAGTAGTAGAGGAAGGGACAGGGGTAGGAGGGAGACCCAGTACTTC.

This clone was observed once. The V call is TRBV2, the J call TRBJ1-1; 7 bases align to TRBD1. The V and J ends lost 3 bases and 10 bases, in that order; junction bases with no gene match: 2. Per germline, CDR1 SNHLY and CDR2 FYNNEI. CDR3 length: 11 amino acids. The CDR3 protein is CASSDEGAAFF. The CDR3 nucleotides read TGTGCCAGCAGTGACGAGGGGGCAGCTTTCTTT.

This chain connects TRBV6-1 to TRBJ2-5; TRBD2 matches 11 bases. Germline CDR1 and CDR2: MNHNS and SASEGT. The junction had 2 bases not matched to a gene; V was cut back by 4 bases and J by 1 base. This CDR3 has 15 amino acids. Here the CDR3 reads CASSVLAGGQETQYF. The CDR3 DNA follows: TGTGCCAGCAGTGTTCTAGCGGGGGGCCAAGAGACCCAGTACTTC.